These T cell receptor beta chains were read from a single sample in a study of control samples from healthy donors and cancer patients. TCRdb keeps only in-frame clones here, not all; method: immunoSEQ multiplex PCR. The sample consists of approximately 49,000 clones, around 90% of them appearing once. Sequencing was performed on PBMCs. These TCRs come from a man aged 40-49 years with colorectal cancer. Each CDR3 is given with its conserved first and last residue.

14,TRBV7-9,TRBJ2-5,CASSLGAGVETQYF
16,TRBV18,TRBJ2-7,CASSFTGQGSSYEQYF
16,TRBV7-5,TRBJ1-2,CARSFMTGVDGGGYTF
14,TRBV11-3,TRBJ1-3,CASVDGGAGNTIYF
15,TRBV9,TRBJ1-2,CASSVELATPYGYTF
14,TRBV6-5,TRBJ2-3,CASSYVGSTDTQYF
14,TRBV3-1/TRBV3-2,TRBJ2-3,CASSPLGRPDTQYF
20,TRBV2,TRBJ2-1,CASKTFLAGAFLPSYNEQFF
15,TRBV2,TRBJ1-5,CASSELGGGIQPQHF
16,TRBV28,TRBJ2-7,CASSFTLRRVNYEQYF
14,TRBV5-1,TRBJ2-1,CASSDSPGRNEQFF
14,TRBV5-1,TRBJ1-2,CASSLRAGGYGYTF
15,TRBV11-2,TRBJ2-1,CASWDSEGSYNEQFF
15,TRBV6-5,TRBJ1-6,CASSYGTDYNSPLHF
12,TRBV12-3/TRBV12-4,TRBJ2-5,CASSFEGETQYF
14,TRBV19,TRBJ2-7,CASSEGLAGYEQYF